This TCR beta chain came from a study of T-cell memory formation after mild COVID-19. Study-wide context: The two donors had largely donor-specific TCR clusters.

Amplification by 5'RACE using constant-segment primers produced TCR alpha and TCR beta cDNA libraries that carried sample barcodes and UMIs. Each CDR3 protein gets one entry after TCRdb re-called the 5' RACE reads with MiXCR. The table lists about 250,000 distinct CDR3 sequences, about 16% of them singletons. The CDR3 contains 13 residues. Trimming pared 4 bases from V and 5 bases from J, leaving 11 bases between. Germline V gene sequence: CDR1 SGHTA, CDR2 FQGNSA. On this clonotype itself: Antigen unknown.

Notes on the study in general: For second-wave clones that peaked at day 37, SARS-CoV-2 specificity went unverified.

The TCR comes from a man aged 18 to 30 who had mild COVID-19 (a few samples of this study predate the infection). Cell type and time point are not known. This chain joins TRBV7-2 and TRBJ1-2; D may be TRBD1 (6 bases). The sample comprised PBMCs or a T cell subset sorted from them (not recorded which). The CDR3 is CASSSLQGYGYTF. The CDR3 DNA reads TGTGCCAGCAGCTCCCTACAGGGATATGGCTACACCTTC.